A single sample gave rise to the 27 T cell receptor beta chains below, sequenced in a study of sequential checkpoint blockade in melanoma. Treatment given: randomized to nivolumab then ipilimumab (arm A) or the reverse (arm B). Clones were sequenced by immunoSEQ multiplex PCR, and TCRdb holds only the in-frame ones, with some missing. The sample shows around 570 clones, 20% to 25% of them seen only once. This material consisted of tumor tissue (inferred from file names), taken from a patient given nivolumab and ipilimumab in sequence. These receptors all come from a human donor with melanoma.

The chain combines TRBV6-7 with TRBJ2-1, with unresolved D. TRBV6-7 is known as an ORF, though its function is uncertain. V lost 6 bases and J 2 bases, leaving 2 bases between the germline ends. There are 11 residues in the CDR3. CDR3 protein: CASSPYNEQFF. The CDR3 DNA sequence: TGTGCCAGCAGCCCCTACAATGAGCAGTTCTTC.

The CDR3 loop is CASNGGLRNYEQYF. CDR3 DNA sequence: TGTGCCAGCAACGGCGGACTGAGAAACTACGAGCAGTACTTC. The chain employs TRBV19 and TRBJ2-7; weak D call: TRBD2 (5 bases). V lost 9 bases to trimming and J lost 3 bases, with 18 bases between them. This CDR3 is 14 amino acids long. CDR1 LNHDA and CDR2 SQIVND come from the germline V gene (reference sequence).

A few counts support this clone. This chain's CDR3 is CASSREVGNYGYTF. In DNA form, the CDR3 reads TGTGCCAGCAGCCGGGAGGTCGGGAACTATGGCTACACCTTC. The rearrangement links TRBV14 to TRBJ1-2; no reliable D call. Germline CDR1 and CDR2: SGHDN and FVKESK. V shed 4 bases and J shed 2 bases, with 11 bases lying between them. The CDR3 covers 14 residues.

V is TRBV30 and J is TRBJ1-5; maybe TRBD1 (6 bases). V lost 2 bases to trimming and J lost 1 base, with 15 bases between them. CDR3 length equals 16 residues. CDR1 is GTSNPN and CDR2 is SVGIG in the germline V gene (reference sequence). The CDR3 nucleotides read TGTGCCTGGAGTAAGGTTGGGGGCAGGAGCAATCAGCCCCAGCATTTT. Protein sequence: CAWSKVGGRSNQPQHF.

A few counts support this clone. The V call is TRBV28, the J call TRBJ1-2; perhaps TRBD1 as D (5 bases). The V and J ends lost 3 bases and 3 bases respectively, with 20 bases between them. This CDR3 is built from 17 residues. Germline loops: CDR1 MDHEN, CDR2 SYDVKM. The CDR3 bases are TGTGCCAGCAGTTTCGAGGGTTGGGGGGACGGCGACTATGGCTACACCTTC. Translating gives CASSFEGWGDGDYGYTF.

The V and J genes are TRBV5-1 and TRBJ2-2; D unclear. Trimming left V 0 bases short and J 0 bases short, with 9 bases between. CDR3 length: 16 residues. Germline-derived CDR1 and CDR2 are SGHRS and YFSETQ. The DNA of the CDR3 is TGCGCCAGCAGCTTGGTCCCAGCGTCGAACACCGGGGAGCTGTTTTTT. It is translated as CASSLVPASNTGELFF. The full variable domain, rest sourced from reference TRBV5-1 and TRBJ2-2, is KAGVTQTPRYLIKTRGQQVTLSCSPISGHRSVSWYQQTPGQGLQFLFEYFSETQRNKGNFPGRFSGRQFSNSRSEMNVSTLELGDSALYLCASSLVPASNTGELFFGEGSRLTVL.

This clone was observed a few times. This sequence joins TRBV11-3 and TRBJ2-2; 12 bases fit TRBD2. The CDR3 totals 17 residues. CDR1 and CDR2 from the germline V gene are SGHNT and YENEEA. The V segment lost 5 bases and the J segment 4 bases; nucleotides outside the gene matches: 8. The CDR3 here is CASSPRLAGVTTGELFF. CDR3 in DNA: TGTGCCAGCAGCCCCAGACTAGCGGGAGTCACCACCGGGGAGCTGTTTTTT.

This clone was seen more than once but under ten times. The J gene is TRBJ2-1, the V gene TRBV30, with 14 nucleotides matching TRBD2. In germline, CDR1 is GTSNPN, CDR2 SVGIG (reference sequence). The CDR3 has 14 residues. Trimming at V came to 3 bases and at J to 7 bases, leaving 2 bases not matched to a gene. CDR3 bases: TGTGCCTGGAGGACTAGCGGGAGGGCGAATGAGCAGTTCTTC. Translated, it gives CAWRTSGRANEQFF.

This clone was detected a few times. The CDR3 DNA reads TGTGCCAGCAGTTTGGAACAGGGGGCAGGCGAGACCCAGTACTTC. It codes for CASSLEQGAGETQYF. J is TRBJ2-5 and V is TRBV28; 9 positions agree with TRBD1. The trim removed 3 bases at V and 5 bases at J, leaving 7 bases unmatched. CDR1 and CDR2 (germline): MDHEN, SYDVKM. This CDR3 comprises 15 residues. Complete variable domain (other parts from reference TRBV28 and TRBJ2-5): DVKVTQSSRYLVKRTGEKVFLECVQDMDHENMFWYRQDPGLGLRLIYFSYDVKMKEKGDIPEGYSVSREKKERFSLILESASTNQTSMYLCASSLEQGAGETQYFGPGTRLLVL.

The V call is TRBV30, the J call TRBJ1-5; D not certain. Germline V gives CDR1 GTSNPN, CDR2 SVGIG (reference sequence). This CDR3 region has 14 residues. The V and J ends lost 0 bases and 4 bases respectively, with 10 bases between them. The CDR3 sequence is CAWSVSTPNQPQHF. The CDR3 DNA sequence: TGTGCCTGGAGTGTATCGACACCTAATCAGCCCCAGCATTTT.

By proportion, this clone is medium-sized. V and J are TRBV23-1 and TRBJ2-7; 8 bases align to TRBD1. TRBV23-1 is reported as an ORF; its role is uncertain. CDR3 length equals 14 residues. V shed 6 bases and J 4 bases; nucleotides not matched to a gene: 8. The CDR3: CASSHSGGSYEQYF. In nucleotides, the CDR3 is TGCGCCAGCAGCCACTCAGGGGGCAGTTACGAGCAGTACTTC.

This clone has more than one count but fewer than ten. J is TRBJ2-5 and V is TRBV6-8; 14 bases are a match to TRBD2. Germline V gene data show CDR1 as MNHGY and CDR2 as SAAAGT. The CDR3 is 19 residues long. V was pared by 3 bases and J by 7 bases, with 16 bases of the junction left unmatched. The CDR3 nucleotides read TGTGCCAGCAGTTATGTTGGACCGGGACTAGCGGGGGACGGGGGGACCCAGTACTTC. This codes for CASSYVGPGLAGDGGTQYF.

This clone was seen a handful of times. The chain has TRBV6-8 and TRBJ1-1; D is unclear. V was trimmed by 10 bases and J by 3 bases, leaving 15 bases between them. Germline lookup yields CDR1 MNHGY and CDR2 SAAAGT. The CDR3 is 13 amino acids. CDR3 loop: CAITLRPDTEAFF. The CDR3 nucleotides read TGTGCCATCACCCTCAGACCGGACACTGAAGCTTTCTTT.

V is TRBV29-1 and J is TRBJ2-3; 10 bases agree with TRBD2. The CDR3 has 17 amino acids. Losses at the gene ends were 1 base for V and 0 bases for J; bases not matched to a gene: 7. The V gene's germline CDR1 is SQVTM and CDR2 ANQGSEA. The CDR3 coding sequence is TGCAGCGTTGAAGGACTAGCGGGTTTCGTAAGCACAGATACGCAGTATTTT. Translation gives CSVEGLAGFVSTDTQYF.

This clone came up a few times. V usage is TRBV28 and J usage is TRBJ2-5; 7 bases align to TRBD1. The CDR3 covers 15 residues. CDR1 MDHEN and CDR2 SYDVKM come from the germline V gene. The V and J ends lost 5 bases and 3 bases, in that order; junction bases with no gene match: 9. This chain's CDR3 is CASSPPRTGKETQYF. DNA for the CDR3: TGTGCCAGCAGTCCCCCCCGGACAGGAAAAGAGACCCAGTACTTC.

J is TRBJ2-5 and V is TRBV25-1; maybe TRBD1 (6 bases). CDR1 MGHDK and CDR2 SYGVNS come from the germline V gene. The CDR3 consists of 14 residues. Trimming removed 6 bases from V and 4 bases from J, with 15 bases in between. For the CDR3, the DNA is TGTGCCAGCAGCATTACAGGGTCTGGAGAGACCCAGTACTTC. This gives the protein CASSITGSGETQYF.

This chain uses TRBV29-1 with TRBJ1-2; possibly TRBD1 for D (5 bases). Trimming took 2 bases from V and 4 from J, leaving 14 bases between them. CDR3 size: 14 residues. CDR1 and CDR2 (germline): SQVTM, ANQGSEA. This CDR3 is CSVELRGESYGYTF. The CDR3 coding sequence is TGCAGCGTTGAATTGAGGGGTGAAAGCTATGGCTACACCTTC.

This clone was counted between two and nine times. CDR3 residues: CASSYSGAGLNTEAFF. The CDR3 DNA is TGTGCCAGCAGTTACTCGGGCGCAGGGCTGAACACTGAAGCTTTCTTT. The chain joins TRBV6-8 to TRBJ1-1; TRBD1 is a possible D gene (5 bases). The V end was cut by 0 bases, the J end by 0 bases, with 11 bases between. CDR3 length: 16 amino acids. Germline V gene data show CDR1 as MNHGY and CDR2 as SAAAGT.

This clone was picked up a small number of times. The gene calls are TRBV19 and TRBJ1-1; perhaps TRBD1 as D (5 bases). The CDR3 has 14 residues. Germline V CDR1 and CDR2: LNHDA, SQIVND (reference sequence). With 7 bases removed from V and 5 bases from J, the gap between germline ends came to 17 bases. CDR3 in DNA: TGTGCCAGTAATACAATGAGGAGGGGAACTGAAGCTTTCTTT. This gives the protein CASNTMRRGTEAFF.

This clone has more than one count but fewer than ten. V is TRBV28 and J is TRBJ2-6; D possibly corresponds to TRBD2 (5 bases). V was pared by 10 bases and J by 2 bases, with 9 bases between. This CDR3 region has 13 residues. CDR1 MDHEN and CDR2 SYDVKM come from the germline V gene. CDR3 bases: TGTGCCACGCGGGTGACTGGGGCCAACGTCCTGACTTTC. It codes for CATRVTGANVLTF.

The CDR3 DNA reads TGTGCCAGCAGCAAGGGACAGGAGTTCACCGGGGAGCTGTTTTTT. Translated: CASSKGQEFTGELFF. The genes are TRBV11-3 and TRBJ2-2; 8 positions agree with TRBD1. Germline values: CDR1 SGHNT, CDR2 YENEEA. The CDR3 covers 15 residues. Trimming removed 5 bases from V and 4 bases from J; junction bases left unmatched: 6.

In this sample, this clone is medium-sized. The chain is built from TRBV11-3 and TRBJ2-7; 7 positions agree with TRBD1. The germline gives CDR1 SGHNT, CDR2 YENEEA. The CDR3 loop spans 14 amino acids. J lost 2 bases, V lost 7 bases, and 8 bases had no gene match. CDR3 sequence: CASNLYGQAYEQYF. In DNA form, the CDR3 reads TGTGCCAGCAACCTATACGGACAGGCCTACGAGCAGTACTTC.

V and J are TRBV5-1 and TRBJ2-7; D may be TRBD1 or TRBD2 (5 bases each). The germline gives CDR1 SGHRS, CDR2 YFSETQ. V was pared by 4 bases and J by 2 bases, with 13 bases between. The length of the CDR3 is 14 residues. CDR3 bases: TGCGCCAGCAGCCCAGGGACCCTAACCTACGAGCAGTACTTC. Amino acids: CASSPGTLTYEQYF.

By share, this clone counts as large. The chain employs TRBV28 and TRBJ2-7; D could derive from TRBD1 or TRBD2 (5 bases each). The CDR3 extends over 13 amino acids. Between the trimmed V and J ends, which lost 6 bases and 6 bases, there was a span of 15 bases. The germline gives CDR1 MDHEN, CDR2 SYDVKM. This CDR3 reads CASRRGARIEQYF. Here the CDR3 DNA reads TGTGCCAGCAGACGAGGGGCGCGGATCGAGCAGTACTTC.

This clone has a handful of counts. The chain uses TRBV28 and TRBJ1-3; no firm D call. This CDR3 comprises 17 residues. Trimming took 3 bases from V and 0 from J, leaving 15 bases between them. Germline V lookup: CDR1 MDHEN, CDR2 SYDVKM. The chain's CDR3 is CASSFPLQSYSGNTIYF. The CDR3 coding sequence is TGTGCCAGCAGTTTCCCTCTTCAGTCGTACTCTGGAAACACCATATATTTT.

V is TRBV18 and J is TRBJ2-7; D is perhaps TRBD2 (6 bases). This CDR3 contains 13 residues. Germline CDR1 is KGHSH and CDR2 is LQKENI. V gave up 3 bases and J gave up 3 bases, with 9 bases separating them. The CDR3 reads CASSPGGGYEQYF. The CDR3 DNA sequence: TGTGCCAGCTCACCGGGGGGAGGCTACGAGCAGTACTTC.

This clone was picked up a small number of times. This chain uses TRBV11-3 with TRBJ1-4; D possibly corresponds to TRBD1 (6 bases). V lost 5 bases and J 8 bases, leaving 15 bases between the germline ends. The CDR3 extends over 14 amino acids. The germline V gene encodes CDR1 SGHNT and CDR2 YENEEA. The CDR3 loop reads CASSRAGVSEKLFF. CDR3 nucleotides: TGTGCCAGCAGCCGTGCAGGGGTTAGCGAAAAACTGTTTTTT.